These T cell receptor beta chains were read from a single sample in a study of CD8 T cells in Susac syndrome. TCRdb called the immunoSEQ multiplex PCR reads again in MiXCR, with one record for every CDR3 protein. The sample shows about 200,000 distinct CDR3 sequences, approximately 96% of them seen only once. The sequenced material came from CD4+ T cells from PBMCs. The receptor source for this set is a human donor with multiple sclerosis. The CDR3 runs from the conserved cysteine through the conserved F or W. The order of the fields is CDR3 length, clone size, D gene, V gene, J gene, CDR3 protein, CDR3 DNA. The D gene is left open where the match is weak. Clone size is given for some rows only: seen once, a few or many times, or a class if the clone is expanded.

cdr3_length: 14; clone_size: .; d_call: .; v_call: TRBV19; j_call: TRBJ1-5; cdr3_aa: CATLAGSGNQPQHF; cdr3_nt: TGTGCCACCTTGGCCGGGTCGGGGAATCAGCCCCAGCATTTT
cdr3_length: 15; clone_size: .; d_call: TRBD1; v_call: TRBV7-8; j_call: TRBJ2-7; cdr3_aa: CASSRDPGQGYEQYF; cdr3_nt: TGTGCCAGCAGCCGAGACCCGGGACAGGGCTACGAGCAGTACTTC
cdr3_length: 14; clone_size: .; d_call: .; v_call: TRBV15; j_call: TRBJ2-1; cdr3_aa: CATSRRTESNEQFF; cdr3_nt: TGTGCCACCAGCAGAAGGACAGAATCCAATGAGCAGTTCTTC
cdr3_length: 14; clone_size: .; d_call: .; v_call: TRBV25-1; j_call: TRBJ2-5; cdr3_aa: CASSEGTFQETQYF; cdr3_nt: TGTGCCAGCAGTGAAGGGACATTCCAGGAGACCCAGTACTTC
cdr3_length: 9; clone_size: .; d_call: .; v_call: TRBV2; j_call: TRBJ2-1; cdr3_aa: CVPANEQFF; cdr3_nt: TGTGTCCCAGCAAATGAGCAGTTCTTC
cdr3_length: 15; clone_size: .; d_call: .; v_call: TRBV30; j_call: TRBJ2-2; cdr3_aa: CAWSVPPGITGELFF; cdr3_nt: TGTGCCTGGAGCGTCCCCCCAGGGATCACCGGGGAGCTGTTTTTT
cdr3_length: 15; clone_size: .; d_call: TRBD1; v_call: TRBV25-1; j_call: TRBJ2-7; cdr3_aa: CASSHSGTGVGGQYF; cdr3_nt: TGTGCCAGCAGCCACTCCGGGACAGGGGTAGGCGGGCAGTACTTC
cdr3_length: 15; clone_size: .; d_call: TRBD2; v_call: TRBV7-2; j_call: TRBJ2-3; cdr3_aa: CASSGWTSGVDTQYF; cdr3_nt: TGTGCCAGCAGCGGCTGGACTAGCGGGGTAGATACGCAGTATTTT
cdr3_length: 12; clone_size: .; d_call: .; v_call: TRBV28; j_call: TRBJ2-7; cdr3_aa: CASSLLGSEQYF; cdr3_nt: TGTGCCAGCAGTTTATTAGGGTCCGAGCAGTACTTC
cdr3_length: 14; clone_size: once; d_call: .; v_call: TRBV30; j_call: TRBJ2-3; cdr3_aa: CAWTGPSELDTQYF; cdr3_nt: TGTGCCTGGACCGGACCCAGTGAGCTGGATACGCAGTATTTT
cdr3_length: 14; clone_size: .; d_call: .; v_call: TRBV20-1; j_call: TRBJ1-2; cdr3_aa: CSARDIGFGYGYTF; cdr3_nt: TGCAGTGCTAGAGATATTGGATTCGGGTATGGCTACACCTTC
cdr3_length: 17; clone_size: .; d_call: .; v_call: TRBV5-4; j_call: TRBJ2-6; cdr3_aa: CASSPGGPFSGANVLTF; cdr3_nt: TGTGCCAGCAGCCCCGGGGGTCCGTTCTCTGGGGCCAACGTCCTGACTTTC
cdr3_length: 15; clone_size: .; d_call: .; v_call: TRBV9; j_call: TRBJ2-5; cdr3_aa: CASSVAPTRQETQYF; cdr3_nt: TGTGCCAGCAGCGTAGCCCCGACTAGGCAAGAGACCCAGTACTTC
cdr3_length: 17; clone_size: .; d_call: .; v_call: TRBV5-1; j_call: TRBJ2-5; cdr3_aa: CASSRGPPGNGGETQYF; cdr3_nt: TGCGCCAGCAGCCGGGGACCCCCGGGTAATGGTGGAGAGACCCAGTACTTC
cdr3_length: 16; clone_size: once; d_call: TRBD2; v_call: TRBV20-1; j_call: TRBJ2-5; cdr3_aa: CSADGTSGGNQETQYF; cdr3_nt: TGCAGTGCTGACGGGACTAGCGGGGGGAACCAAGAGACCCAGTACTTC
cdr3_length: 15; clone_size: .; d_call: .; v_call: TRBV20-1; j_call: TRBJ1-1; cdr3_aa: CSANSDRGMNTEAFF; cdr3_nt: TGCAGTGCCAATAGCGACAGAGGGATGAACACTGAAGCTTTCTTT
cdr3_length: 16; clone_size: .; d_call: TRBD1; v_call: TRBV11-2; j_call: TRBJ2-7; cdr3_aa: CASSPIKRQGTYEQYF; cdr3_nt: TGTGCCAGCAGCCCGATCAAGAGACAGGGCACCTACGAGCAGTACTTC
cdr3_length: 12; clone_size: .; d_call: TRBD1; v_call: TRBV29-1; j_call: TRBJ2-7; cdr3_aa: CSVGQGAVEQYF; cdr3_nt: TGCAGCGTCGGACAGGGGGCTGTCGAGCAGTACTTC
cdr3_length: 12; clone_size: .; d_call: .; v_call: TRBV29-1; j_call: TRBJ1-2; cdr3_aa: CSVENGNYGYTF; cdr3_nt: TGCAGCGTTGAAAACGGAAACTATGGCTACACCTTC
cdr3_length: 15; clone_size: .; d_call: .; v_call: TRBV4-2; j_call: TRBJ2-7; cdr3_aa: CASSQGDRTSYEQYF; cdr3_nt: TGTGCCAGCAGCCAAGGTGATAGGACTTCCTACGAGCAGTACTTC
cdr3_length: 13; clone_size: .; d_call: .; v_call: TRBV5-6; j_call: TRBJ1-5; cdr3_aa: CASSTTGTQPQHF; cdr3_nt: TGTGCCAGCAGCACCACCGGGACTCAGCCCCAGCATTTT
cdr3_length: 15; clone_size: .; d_call: TRBD1; v_call: TRBV5-4; j_call: TRBJ2-2; cdr3_aa: CASSWQDRVNGELFF; cdr3_nt: TGTGCCAGCAGCTGGCAGGACAGGGTAAACGGGGAGCTGTTTTTT
cdr3_length: 14; clone_size: .; d_call: .; v_call: TRBV6-6; j_call: TRBJ1-5; cdr3_aa: CASSYRNSNQPQHF; cdr3_nt: TGTGCCAGCAGTTACAGGAATAGCAATCAGCCCCAGCATTTT
cdr3_length: 12; clone_size: .; d_call: .; v_call: TRBV29-1; j_call: TRBJ1-1; cdr3_aa: CSVEKGNTEAFF; cdr3_nt: TGCAGCGTTGAAAAGGGAAACACTGAAGCTTTCTTT
cdr3_length: 14; clone_size: once; d_call: .; v_call: TRBV9; j_call: TRBJ1-1; cdr3_aa: CASSVDYGGAEAFF; cdr3_nt: TGTGCCAGCAGCGTAGACTATGGAGGGGCTGAAGCTTTCTTT
cdr3_length: 12; clone_size: once; d_call: .; v_call: TRBV19; j_call: TRBJ2-2; cdr3_aa: CASTPGIGELFF; cdr3_nt: TGTGCCAGTACTCCGGGTATCGGGGAGCTGTTTTTT
cdr3_length: 16; clone_size: .; d_call: TRBD1; v_call: TRBV3-1; j_call: TRBJ2-2; cdr3_aa: CASSQGTGGYTGELFF; cdr3_nt: TGTGCCAGCAGCCAAGGAACAGGGGGGTACACCGGGGAGCTGTTTTTT
cdr3_length: 14; clone_size: .; d_call: TRBD1; v_call: TRBV29-1; j_call: TRBJ1-2; cdr3_aa: CSVRVPDRGRLITF; cdr3_nt: TGCAGCGTTAGAGTACCTGACAGGGGGCGATTGATCACCTTC
cdr3_length: 14; clone_size: .; d_call: .; v_call: TRBV11-3; j_call: TRBJ2-5; cdr3_aa: CASSLDGGAETQYF; cdr3_nt: TGTGCCAGCAGCTTAGATGGGGGCGCGGAGACCCAGTACTTC
cdr3_length: 15; clone_size: .; d_call: .; v_call: TRBV5-1; j_call: TRBJ1-2; cdr3_aa: CASSWGPDPLYGYTF; cdr3_nt: TGCGCCAGCAGCTGGGGACCGGACCCCCTCTATGGCTACACCTTC
cdr3_length: 17; clone_size: .; d_call: TRBD1; v_call: TRBV20-1; j_call: TRBJ2-7; cdr3_aa: CSARVPLLRDSSYEQYF; cdr3_nt: TGCAGTGCTAGAGTCCCGTTACTCCGGGACAGCTCCTACGAGCAGTACTTC
cdr3_length: 14; clone_size: .; d_call: .; v_call: TRBV18; j_call: TRBJ2-2; cdr3_aa: CASSPNTNTGELFF; cdr3_nt: TGTGCCAGCTCTCCGAACACGAACACCGGGGAGCTGTTTTTT
cdr3_length: 13; clone_size: .; d_call: .; v_call: TRBV30; j_call: TRBJ1-1; cdr3_aa: CAWAKTANTEAFF; cdr3_nt: TGTGCCTGGGCGAAGACAGCGAACACTGAAGCTTTCTTT
cdr3_length: 12; clone_size: .; d_call: TRBD1; v_call: TRBV5-6; j_call: TRBJ2-2; cdr3_aa: CASSPTGRELFF; cdr3_nt: TGTGCCAGCAGCCCGACAGGGAGGGAGCTGTTTTTT
cdr3_length: 15; clone_size: .; d_call: TRBD2; v_call: TRBV5-4; j_call: TRBJ2-1; cdr3_aa: CASSPGLANDNEQFF; cdr3_nt: TGTGCCAGCAGCCCAGGACTAGCGAATGACAATGAGCAGTTCTTC
cdr3_length: 15; clone_size: .; d_call: TRBD2; v_call: TRBV7-3; j_call: TRBJ2-1; cdr3_aa: CASSAGTSGGNEQFF; cdr3_nt: TGTGCCAGCAGCGCCGGGACTAGCGGGGGAAATGAGCAGTTCTTC
cdr3_length: 13; clone_size: .; d_call: TRBD2; v_call: TRBV29-1; j_call: TRBJ2-5; cdr3_aa: CSVELGGQETQYF; cdr3_nt: TGCAGCGTTGAGTTGGGGGGGCAAGAGACCCAGTACTTC
cdr3_length: 13; clone_size: once; d_call: .; v_call: TRBV4-1; j_call: TRBJ1-1; cdr3_aa: CASRLDQNTEAFF; cdr3_nt: TGCGCCAGCAGACTTGACCAGAACACTGAAGCTTTCTTT
cdr3_length: 13; clone_size: .; d_call: .; v_call: TRBV6-5; j_call: TRBJ1-6; cdr3_aa: CASSYEHDSPLHF; cdr3_nt: TGTGCCAGCAGTTATGAGCACGATTCACCCCTCCACTTT
cdr3_length: 14; clone_size: .; d_call: .; v_call: TRBV6-6; j_call: TRBJ2-7; cdr3_aa: CASSLTPPSYEQYF; cdr3_nt: TGTGCCAGCAGCCTGACCCCGCCAAGCTACGAGCAGTACTTC
cdr3_length: 18; clone_size: .; d_call: .; v_call: TRBV3-1; j_call: TRBJ1-1; cdr3_aa: CASSQRSPTGLRHTEAFF; cdr3_nt: TGTGCCAGCAGCCAAAGAAGCCCAACAGGGTTGAGGCACACTGAAGCTTTCTTT
cdr3_length: 14; clone_size: .; d_call: .; v_call: TRBV30; j_call: TRBJ2-1; cdr3_aa: CAWSGWGRANEQFF; cdr3_nt: TGTGCCTGGAGTGGCTGGGGGCGCGCCAATGAGCAGTTCTTC
cdr3_length: 15; clone_size: .; d_call: TRBD1; v_call: TRBV5-1; j_call: TRBJ1-4; cdr3_aa: CASSLAGTGDEKLFF; cdr3_nt: TGCGCCAGCAGCTTGGCCGGGACAGGGGATGAAAAACTGTTTTTT
cdr3_length: 15; clone_size: .; d_call: .; v_call: TRBV19; j_call: TRBJ2-6; cdr3_aa: CASSYWTSGANVLTF; cdr3_nt: TGTGCCAGTAGTTATTGGACCTCTGGGGCCAACGTCCTGACTTTC
cdr3_length: 15; clone_size: .; d_call: .; v_call: TRBV11-2; j_call: TRBJ2-2; cdr3_aa: CASSKWTENTGELFF; cdr3_nt: TGTGCCAGCAGCAAATGGACAGAGAACACCGGGGAGCTGTTTTTT
cdr3_length: 12; clone_size: .; d_call: .; v_call: TRBV29-1; j_call: TRBJ1-1; cdr3_aa: CSVEGERTEAFF; cdr3_nt: TGCAGCGTTGAAGGGGAACGCACTGAAGCTTTCTTT
cdr3_length: 13; clone_size: .; d_call: .; v_call: TRBV2; j_call: TRBJ1-6; cdr3_aa: CASTQNYNSPLHF; cdr3_nt: TGTGCCAGCACACAGAACTATAATTCACCCCTCCACTTT
cdr3_length: 13; clone_size: .; d_call: .; v_call: TRBV20-1; j_call: TRBJ2-7; cdr3_aa: CSAIRQAPYEQYF; cdr3_nt: TGCAGTGCTATTAGGCAGGCGCCCTACGAGCAGTACTTC
cdr3_length: 14; clone_size: .; d_call: TRBD2; v_call: TRBV9; j_call: TRBJ2-7; cdr3_aa: CASSVGLAGYEQYF; cdr3_nt: TGTGCCAGCAGCGTGGGTCTAGCGGGGTACGAGCAGTACTTC
cdr3_length: 13; clone_size: .; d_call: .; v_call: TRBV29-1; j_call: TRBJ2-7; cdr3_aa: CSAGLGLPAVQYF; cdr3_nt: TGCAGCGCTGGGTTGGGACTCCCCGCTGTGCAGTACTTC
cdr3_length: 13; clone_size: .; d_call: .; v_call: TRBV29-1; j_call: TRBJ2-5; cdr3_aa: CSVEVTSQETQYF; cdr3_nt: TGCAGCGTTGAAGTCACGAGTCAGGAGACCCAGTACTTC
cdr3_length: 11; clone_size: .; d_call: .; v_call: TRBV27; j_call: TRBJ1-1; cdr3_aa: CASGCDTEAFF; cdr3_nt: TGTGCCAGCGGGTGTGACACTGAAGCTTTCTTT
cdr3_length: 16; clone_size: .; d_call: TRBD2; v_call: TRBV12-3/TRBV12-4; j_call: TRBJ2-1; cdr3_aa: CASSMTSGVSRDEQFF; cdr3_nt: TGTGCCAGCAGTATGACTAGCGGGGTCTCGCGCGATGAGCAGTTCTTC
cdr3_length: 13; clone_size: .; d_call: .; v_call: TRBV20-1; j_call: TRBJ1-2; cdr3_aa: CSARGRQAGGYTF; cdr3_nt: TGCAGTGCTAGGGGGAGGCAGGCGGGTGGCTACACCTTC
cdr3_length: 13; clone_size: once; d_call: .; v_call: TRBV30; j_call: TRBJ1-4; cdr3_aa: CAWSFRTVGKLFF; cdr3_nt: TGTGCCTGGAGTTTCCGGACAGTCGGAAAACTGTTTTTT
cdr3_length: 16; clone_size: .; d_call: TRBD1; v_call: TRBV5-1; j_call: TRBJ1-1; cdr3_aa: CASSLATGGLLAEAFF; cdr3_nt: TGCGCCAGCAGCTTGGCGACAGGGGGCTTGTTGGCTGAAGCTTTCTTT
cdr3_length: 13; clone_size: .; d_call: .; v_call: TRBV18; j_call: TRBJ1-5; cdr3_aa: CASSLQRNQPQHF; cdr3_nt: TGTGCCAGCTCGCTACAGAGGAATCAGCCCCAGCATTTT
cdr3_length: 15; clone_size: .; d_call: .; v_call: TRBV20-1; j_call: TRBJ2-7; cdr3_aa: CSSISGTRNPYEQYF; cdr3_nt: TGCAGCTCCATTTCCGGGACGAGGAATCCCTACGAGCAGTACTTC